A single T cell receptor beta chain is shown here with its context. No antigen is known for it. One junction end does not reproduce the germline sequence, and a read error may be involved. These data belong to a study of blood T cells in healthy people across ages. Study observations and caveats: A roughly linear fall in TCR beta diversity per million T cells was seen with increasing age. Higher diversity and more naive CD4+ cells were features of long-lived donors, compared to aged donors. No conclusive comparison of naive versus antigen-experienced cells was possible with unsorted PBMCs.

This CDR3 contains 16 residues. Germline V gives CDR1 MNHEY, CDR2 SVGEGT. Then a second PCR, running roughly 7 to 11 cycles, was carried out with a sample-barcoded 5' primer and a J-beta primer mix. MiXCR, applied by TCRdb to the 5' RACE reads, yields one record per CDR3 protein. This sample has about 720,000 distinct CDR3 sequences, with around a fifth found just once. Isolated per sample were at least 6 million PBMCs. The chain has TRBV6-2 or TRBV6-3 and TRBJ2-1, with TRBD2 matching over 9 bases. The receptor was derived from a man aged 70-80 years in good health. The source material was blood. The CDR3 here is CASSWERGASHNEQFF. CDR3 bases: TGTGCCAGCAGTTGGGAGCGGGGGGCCTCCCACAATGAGCAGTTCTTC.